The 9 T cell receptor beta chains below all came from one sample that was sequenced in a study of cytomegalovirus exposure and HLA in healthy donors. Sequenced by immunoSEQ multiplex PCR; TCRdb stores in-frame clones only, minus some. The data show about 71,000 clones, around 95% seen once. Specimen: PBMCs. The receptors shown here come from a man between 18 and 29 years old in good health and CMV-seropositive.

This clone was detected only a few times. V gene TRBV4-2 combines with J gene TRBJ2-7; the D is unclear. This CDR3 contains 16 residues. V dropped 0 bases and J dropped 0 bases, with 12 bases sitting between them. Germline V CDR1 and CDR2: LGHNA, YNFKEQ. The CDR3 DNA reads TGTGCCAGCAGCCAAGATCATAGCAGACTCTCCTACGAGCAGTACTTC. This codes for CASSQDHSRLSYEQYF.

This clone occurred once. This chain connects TRBV5-1 to TRBJ2-3; TRBD2 aligns across 10 bases. Germline V gene lookup returns CDR1 SGHRS and CDR2 YFSETQ. The CDR3 contains 14 residues. Unmatched junction bases numbered 0, after V lost 0 bases and J lost 5 bases. The CDR3 spells CASSLGLAGDTQYF. The CDR3 DNA follows: TGCGCCAGCAGCTTGGGACTAGCGGGAGATACGCAGTATTTT.

The genes are TRBV7-2 and TRBJ2-5; TRBD2 aligns across 9 bases. V lost 0 bases to trimming and J lost 4 bases; unmatched junction nucleotides: 6. Germline V gene lookup returns CDR1 SGHTA and CDR2 FQGNSA. This CDR3 has 16 residues. Here the CDR3 reads CASSLAGGGVVETQYF. DNA of the CDR3: TGTGCCAGCAGCTTAGCGGGCGGGGGGGTCGTAGAGACCCAGTACTTC.

The chain couples TRBV4-1 to TRBJ2-7; 10 bases are a match to TRBD1. CDR3 length equals 15 residues. The trim removed 2 bases at V and 5 bases at J, leaving 6 bases unmatched. Germline CDR1 MGHRA, CDR2 YSYEKL. This CDR3 is CASSQRDRGLDEQYF. As DNA, the CDR3 is TGCGCCAGCAGCCAACGGGACAGGGGCTTGGACGAGCAGTACTTC.

The V call is TRBV5-8, the J call TRBJ2-7; D is perhaps TRBD1 (6 bases). The CDR3 loop spans 14 amino acids. Germline CDR1 reads SGHTS; CDR2 reads YDEGEE. V was cut by 4 bases and J by 6 bases, with 17 bases left in between. The CDR3 DNA reads TGTGCCAGCAGCAAACAGGGATTGGTGGTCGAGCAGTACTTC. Translation: CASSKQGLVVEQYF.

The chain has TRBV18 and TRBJ2-3; 7 bases are shared with TRBD1. The V segment lost 5 bases and the J segment 0 bases; nucleotides outside the gene matches: 5. Germline V gene data show CDR1 as KGHSH and CDR2 as LQKENI. CDR3 length: 15 residues. The CDR3 loop is CASSETGLSTDTQYF. The CDR3 DNA sequence: TGTGCCAGCTCAGAGACAGGGCTCAGCACAGATACGCAGTATTTT.

The rearrangement uses TRBV28 and TRBJ2-7, with D perhaps TRBD1 (7 bases). Germline CDR1 MDHEN, CDR2 SYDVKM. V lost 6 bases to trimming and J lost 4 bases, with 19 bases between them. The CDR3 runs to 15 residues. The CDR3 loop is CASSPPQGTLYEQYF. CDR3 coding DNA: TGTGCCAGCAGCCCGCCACAGGGGACTTTGTACGAGCAGTACTTC. The variable domain in full, with the rest retrieved from reference TRBV28 and TRBJ2-7, is DVKVTQSSRYLVKRTGEKVFLECVQDMDHENMFWYRQDPGLGLRLIYFSYDVKMKEKGDIPEGYSVSREKKERFSLILESASTNQTSMYLCASSPPQGTLYEQYFGPGTRLTVT.

The chain has TRBV5-1 and TRBJ2-2, with 10 bases identical to TRBD2. Unmatched junction bases numbered 10, after V lost 2 bases and J lost 6 bases. The CDR3 has 17 residues. Germline V gives CDR1 SGHRS, CDR2 YFSETQ. CDR3 sequence: CASSFPTSGKTAGELFF. In DNA form, the CDR3 reads TGCGCCAGCAGCTTCCCTACTAGCGGGAAAACCGCCGGGGAGCTGTTTTTT.

The chain joins TRBV5-1 to TRBJ2-3; the match to TRBD2 covers 11 bases. V shed 4 bases, J shed 0 bases, and the junction held 4 bases outside the gene matches. CDR1 and CDR2 from the germline V gene are SGHRS and YFSETQ. The CDR3 has 16 amino acids. In nucleotides, the CDR3 is TGCGCCAGCAGCGGGACTAGCGGATCTAGCACAGATACGCAGTATTTT. This codes for CASSGTSGSSTDTQYF.